The 7 T cell receptor beta chains in this list originate from one sample, sequenced in a study of spatial heterogeneity in lung cancer. The time point denotes: blood at routine non-recurrence follow-up after resection. TCRdb passed the 5' RACE reads through MiXCR, listing each CDR3 protein once. This table has approximately 41,000 distinct CDR3 sequences, about 10% appearing once. The material sequenced was PBMCs, taken at follow-up. These receptors all stem from a female donor with early-stage non-small cell lung cancer.

This clonotype was found many times. The chain carries TRBV5-5 and TRBJ2-7; D is ambiguous. This CDR3 spans 12 amino acids. Germline loops: CDR1 SGHKS, CDR2 YYEKEE (reference sequence). V shed 3 bases and J shed 0 bases, with 4 bases lying between them. CDR3 loop: CASSYSSYEQYF. The CDR3, as DNA: TGTGCCAGCAGCTACAGCTCCTACGAGCAGTACTTC.

Points on this clonotype: It is unclear where the CDR3 begins or ends on the DNA, so no DNA is shown, and the CDR3 is as TCRdb lists it. The chain has TRBV6-4 and TRBJ2-1; TRBD1, the table's D call, lacks a check against the DNA. Per germline, CDR1 MRHNA and CDR2 SNTAGT. The length of the CDR3 is 14 amino acids, counting both ends. The CDR3: CASSFGSAPHERFF.

CDR3 sequence reads: CASSSSREQYF. CDR3 bases: TGTGCCAGCAGCTCTAGTAGGGAGCAGTACTTC. The V and J genes are TRBV9 and TRBJ2-7; D remains ambiguous. CDR1 and CDR2 from the germline V gene are SGDLS and YYNGEE. Trimming stripped 4 bases from V and 7 bases from J, with 9 bases between. The CDR3 extends over 11 amino acids.

The gene calls are TRBV10-3 and TRBJ2-5; D is perhaps TRBD2 (5 bases). The V and J ends lost 7 bases and 3 bases respectively, with 12 bases between them. The CDR3 is 13 amino acids. Germline V CDR1 and CDR2: ENHRY, SYGVKD. DNA for the CDR3: TGTGCCATCAAGGGCGGGCCCGAAGAGACCCAGTACTTC. Amino acid sequence: CAIKGGPEETQYF.

This clonotype came up many times. The chain combines TRBV2 with TRBJ2-3; the D gene could be TRBD1 or TRBD2 (5 bases each). Trimming stripped 6 bases from V and 2 bases from J, with 12 bases between. The germline V gene has CDR1 SNHLY and CDR2 FYNNEI. The CDR3 loop spans 14 amino acids. DNA of the CDR3: TGTGCCAGCAGGAGGGACCGCATCACAGATACGCAGTATTTT. Amino acid sequence: CASRRDRITDTQYF.

The chain employs TRBV20-1 and TRBJ2-3; 7 nucleotides align to TRBD1. The CDR3 consists of 16 residues. Trimming cost V 0 bases and J 4 bases; bases outside gene matches: 10. Germline V gene lookup returns CDR1 DFQATT and CDR2 SNEGSKA (reference sequence). The CDR3 spells CSARDQRTGRSDTQYF. DNA for the CDR3: TGCAGTGCTAGAGATCAAAGGACAGGTAGATCAGATACGCAGTATTTT.

V gene TRBV28 combines with J gene TRBJ2-7; perhaps TRBD1 as D (6 bases). CDR3 size: 14 residues. Looked up from germline, CDR1 is MDHEN and CDR2 is SYDVKM. Trimming removed 4 bases at V and 5 bases at J, with 15 bases between. CDR3 loop: CASSSRGGRDEQYF. The CDR3 nucleotides are TGTGCCAGCAGTTCCAGAGGGGGACGGGACGAGCAGTACTTC.